The 9 T cell receptor beta chains below all came from one sample that was sequenced in a study of blood T cells in healthy people across ages. A second PCR, run for about 6 to 12 cycles, used a sample-barcoded 5' primer plus a J-beta primer mix. TCRdb fed the 5' RACE reads into MiXCR, producing one record per CDR3 protein. The repertoire holds hundreds of thousands of distinct CDR3 sequences, with about 54% as singletons. The sample comprised blood. These TCRs come from a man aged 60 to 69 in good health.

This clonotype was detected only once. Germline is not matched at one junction end, which may reflect a read error. The rearrangement links TRBV20-1 to TRBJ2-4; tentatively, D is TRBD1 (6 bases). The last part of the DNA fits TRBJ2-7 better; the J call may be wrong. The CDR3 consists of 14 residues. Germline CDR1 is DFQATT and CDR2 is SNEGSKA (reference sequence). The CDR3 nucleotides read TGCAGTGCCAGAGAGGGTCTGGGGGCTTACGAGCAGTACTTC. Protein product: CSAREGLGAYEQYF.

A few counts support this clonotype. V usage is TRBV12-3 or TRBV12-4 and J usage is TRBJ2-1; D is unclear. Trimming shortened V by 2 bases and J by 0 bases, and 8 bases separated the two germline ends. The CDR3 runs 15 residues. In DNA, the CDR3 is TGTGCCAGCAGTTTAACAGTTAGCTCCTACAATGAGCAGTTCTTC. It encodes CASSLTVSSYNEQFF.

The chain joins TRBV4-2 to TRBJ2-5; D ambiguous. Trimming took 0 bases from V and 5 from J, leaving 10 bases between them. The germline V gene has CDR1 LGHNA and CDR2 YNFKEQ. The CDR3 consists of 14 residues. CDR3 amino acids: CASSQDSQKETQYF. For the CDR3, the DNA is TGTGCCAGCAGCCAAGACAGTCAGAAGGAGACCCAGTACTTC.

The V and J genes are TRBV7-2 and TRBJ1-6; D is possibly TRBD1 (5 bases). This CDR3 comprises 16 residues. V lost 6 bases to trimming and J lost 0 bases, with 12 bases between them. Germline values: CDR1 SGHTA, CDR2 FQGNSA. The CDR3 bases are TGTGCCAGCAGGTTGACGGGGGACTCCTATAATTCACCCCTCCACTTT. Translated, it gives CASRLTGDSYNSPLHF.

This chain links TRBV10-1 with TRBJ2-7; 10 bases align to TRBD1. Germline trimming cut 4 bases from V and 7 bases from J; bases unmatched to any gene: 7. The germline V gene encodes CDR1 WNHNN and CDR2 SYGVQD (reference sequence). This CDR3 comprises 14 residues. CDR3 region: CASSGQGARSEQYF. In DNA form, the CDR3 reads TGCGCCAGCAGTGGACAGGGGGCGCGATCGGAGCAGTACTTC.

V gene TRBV7-2 combines with J gene TRBJ2-3; D is unresolved. V shed 5 bases and J shed 6 bases, with 9 bases lying between them. This CDR3 spans 12 amino acids. Germline values: CDR1 SGHTA, CDR2 FQGNSA. CDR3 sequence (DNA): TGTGCCAGCAGCAACTACTTGGATACGCAGTATTTT. As protein: CASSNYLDTQYF.

As concerns this clonotype: A much larger clonotype is one base distant, so this may be a read error. The rearrangement uses TRBV18 and TRBJ2-1; D assignment may be TRBD1 or TRBD2 (5 bases each). CDR1 and CDR2 (germline): KGHSH, LQKENI. The CDR3 is 15 residues long. The CDR3 here is CVSSPYRDGDNEQFF. DNA for the CDR3: TGTGTCAGCTCACCTTACCGGGACGGCGACAATGAGCAGTTCTTC.

The gene calls are TRBV5-5 and TRBJ2-5; TRBD1 might be the D (5 bases). The J call may not be correct, given that the DNA end is closer to TRBJ2-1. Germline assignment: CDR1 SGHKS and CDR2 YYEKEE (reference sequence). The CDR3 is made up of 13 amino acids. For the CDR3, the DNA is TGTGCCAGCAGCCCCGCAGGGCAAGAGACCCAGTTCTTC. It codes for CASSPAGQETQFF.

This clonotype appeared many times. This chain connects TRBV25-1 to TRBJ1-2; D uncertain. From germline, CDR1 is MGHDK and CDR2 SYGVNS. The CDR3 is made up of 13 amino acids. V dropped 2 bases and J dropped 3 bases, with 7 bases sitting between them. CDR3 sequence (DNA): TGTGCCAGCAGTGAAGGGAACGACTATGGCTACACCTTC. Protein product: CASSEGNDYGYTF.